A selection of T cell receptor beta chains follows, all from one sample in a study of identical twins. TCRdb reprocessed the 5' RACE reads with MiXCR, giving one entry per CDR3 protein. In the table there are a few hundred thousand distinct CDR3 sequences, approximately 25% of which are singletons. The same sample was also studied in work on T cells expressing NK-cell markers.

The sample comprised CD4+ T cells sorted from blood. Receptor source: a young woman in good health. CDR3s include the opening cysteine and the closing phenylalanine or tryptophan. The order of the fields is J gene, V gene, D gene, clone size, CDR3 protein, CDR3 DNA. D genes are given only for firm matches. Clone size is stated in some rows and not others, as once, few, many or a class when expanded.

TRBJ2-6 TRBV10-3 . . CAIGGKDVFSGANVLTF TGTGCCATCGGGGGGAAGGACGTTTTCTCTGGGGCCAACGTCCTGACTTTC
TRBJ2-5 TRBV11-1 TRBD2 . CASSLGRLAGLLKETQYF TGTGCCAGCAGCTTAGGTCGTCTAGCGGGCCTCCTTAAAGAGACCCAGTACTTC
TRBJ1-2 TRBV14 . . CASSRQEFHGYTF TGTGCCAGCAGCCGACAGGAGTTCCATGGCTACACCTTC
TRBJ1-6 TRBV20-1 TRBD1 few CSAKPTGVYNSPLHF TGCAGTGCTAAACCGACAGGGGTGTATAATTCACCCCTCCACTTT
TRBJ1-6 TRBV6-5 . few CASGSLSGWNSPLHF TGTGCCAGCGGTTCACTTTCAGGGTGGAATTCACCCCTCCACTTT
TRBJ2-5 TRBV12-3/TRBV12-4 . . CASSFEFRETQYF TGTGCCAGCAGTTTTGAGTTTCGGGAGACCCAGTACTTC
TRBJ2-7 TRBV5-1 TRBD1 few CASSLATGGLYEQYF TGCGCCAGCAGCTTGGCGACAGGGGGACTCTACGAGCAGTACTTC
TRBJ2-3 TRBV20-1 TRBD2 few CSAQRGSTDTQYF TGCAGTGCTCAGCGGGGAAGCACAGATACGCAGTATTTT
TRBJ2-1 TRBV2 . many CATNGLQGYNEQFF TGTGCCACCAACGGACTACAAGGCTACAATGAGCAGTTCTTC
TRBJ2-1 TRBV11-2 . few CASSPARGEQFF TGTGCCAGCAGCCCCGCGAGGGGTGAGCAGTTCTTC
TRBJ2-3 TRBV9 . few CASSLGPRDTQYF TGTGCCAGCAGCCTGGGACCAAGAGATACGCAGTATTTT
TRBJ1-1 TRBV18 . . CASSPAMGFDTEAFF TGTGCCAGCTCACCGGCAATGGGTTTCGACACTGAAGCTTTCTTT
TRBJ2-2 TRBV4-1 . few CASSQVHGELFF TGCGCCAGCAGCCAAGTTCACGGGGAGCTGTTTTTT
TRBJ2-7 TRBV12-3/TRBV12-4 . . CASSSRIPSYEQYF TGTGCCAGCAGTTCGAGGATTCCTTCCTACGAGCAGTACTTC
TRBJ1-5 TRBV29-1 . few CSVQQDGNQPQHF TGCAGCGTTCAACAGGATGGCAATCAGCCCCAGCATTTT
TRBJ2-1 TRBV20-1 TRBD2 . CSARALAGGSYNEQFF TGCAGTGCTAGGGCATTAGCGGGAGGGTCCTACAATGAGCAGTTCTTC
TRBJ2-3 TRBV5-5 . . CASSRDTGLDTQYF TGTGCCAGCAGCCGGGACACCGGCTTGGATACGCAGTATTTT
TRBJ2-3 TRBV3-1 TRBD2 . CASSHRAGVSMDTQYF TGTGCCAGCAGCCATAGAGCGGGAGTGAGTATGGATACGCAGTATTTT
TRBJ1-2 TRBV20-1 . few CSARNNGGTGYTF TGCAGTGCTAGAAATAACGGGGGCACTGGCTACACCTTC
TRBJ1-2 TRBV5-1 . . CASSWTVKSNYGYTF TGCGCCAGCAGCTGGACAGTTAAATCTAACTATGGCTACACCTTC
TRBJ1-2 TRBV20-1 . few CSARGRAINYGYTF TGCAGTGCTAGGGGCAGAGCGATAAACTATGGCTACACCTTC
TRBJ2-1 TRBV3-1 . . CASSQERGVYNEQFF TGTGCCAGCAGCCAAGAGCGGGGTGTATACAATGAGCAGTTCTTC
TRBJ2-1 TRBV20-1 . . CSAFNPSKGNEQFF TGCAGTGCCTTCAACCCCTCCAAAGGCAATGAGCAGTTCTTC
TRBJ2-6 TRBV14 . few CAGSSSGANVLTF TGTGCCGGAAGTAGCTCTGGGGCCAACGTCCTGACTTTC
TRBJ2-3 TRBV20-1 TRBD2 few CSARGTSGATDTQYF TGCAGTGCTAGAGGGACTAGCGGGGCCACAGATACGCAGTATTTT
TRBJ2-5 TRBV7-9 TRBD2 . CASSRGLAETKRTQYF TGTGCCAGCAGCCGGGGACTAGCGGAGACTAAGAGGACCCAGTACTTC
TRBJ2-5 TRBV12-3/TRBV12-4 TRBD1 . CASSSLGGAQETQYF TGTGCCAGCAGTTCTCTAGGGGGCGCGCAAGAGACCCAGTACTTC
TRBJ2-7 TRBV3-1 . . CASRRTSRGEQYF TGTGCCAGCAGAAGGACTAGCAGGGGGGAGCAGTACTTC
TRBJ2-5 TRBV27 . few CASRNFRMETQYF TGTGCCAGCAGGAATTTTAGGATGGAGACCCAGTACTTC
TRBJ2-1 TRBV6-5 . . CASSYGWEVHNEQFF TGTGCCAGCAGTTACGGGTGGGAGGTCCACAATGAGCAGTTCTTC
TRBJ2-1 TRBV14 . few CASKATLGNEQFF TGTGCCAGCAAGGCTACCTTGGGGAATGAGCAGTTCTTC
TRBJ2-7 TRBV28 . . CASRKPGHSYEQYF TGTGCCAGCAGAAAACCGGGTCACTCCTACGAGCAGTACTTC